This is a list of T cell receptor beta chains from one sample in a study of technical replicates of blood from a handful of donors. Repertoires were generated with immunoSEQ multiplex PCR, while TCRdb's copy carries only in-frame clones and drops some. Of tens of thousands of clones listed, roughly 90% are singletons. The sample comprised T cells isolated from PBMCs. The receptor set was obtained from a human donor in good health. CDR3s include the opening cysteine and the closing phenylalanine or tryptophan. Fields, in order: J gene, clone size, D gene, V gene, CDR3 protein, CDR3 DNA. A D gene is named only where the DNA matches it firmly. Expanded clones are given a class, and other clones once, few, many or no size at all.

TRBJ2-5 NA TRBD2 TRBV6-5 CASSTGLAVGETQYF TGTGCCAGCAGTACGGGACTAGCGGTAGGAGAGACCCAGTACTTC
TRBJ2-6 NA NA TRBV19 CASSIEWQTGANVLTF TGTGCCAGTAGTATAGAATGGCAGACTGGGGCCAACGTCCTGACTTTC
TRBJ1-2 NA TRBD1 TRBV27 CASSPRTGRFLDGYTF TGTGCCAGCAGTCCAAGGACAGGGAGGTTCTTAGATGGCTACACCTTC
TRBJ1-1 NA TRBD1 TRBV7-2 CASSLEGDRAAFF TGTGCCAGCAGCTTAGAGGGTGACAGGGCGGCTTTCTTT
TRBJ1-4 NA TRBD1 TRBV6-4 CASSRGPLEKLFF TGTGCCAGCAGCAGGGGGCCCCTTGAAAAACTGTTTTTT
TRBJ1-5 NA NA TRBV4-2 CASSQDLFSNQPQHF TGTGCCAGCAGCCAAGACCTCTTTAGCAATCAGCCCCAGCATTTT
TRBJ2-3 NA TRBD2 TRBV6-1 CASAPAGATDTQYF TGTGCCAGCGCCCCGGCGGGAGCCACAGATACGCAGTATTTT
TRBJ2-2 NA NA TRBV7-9 CASSSSSGDGTGELFF TGTGCCAGCAGCTCTTCGTCGGGAGATGGCACCGGGGAGCTGTTTTTT
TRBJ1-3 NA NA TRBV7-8 CASSWGGPMPFSGNTIYF TGTGCCAGCAGCTGGGGGGGTCCTATGCCTTTCTCTGGAAACACCATATATTTT
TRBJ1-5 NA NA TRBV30 CAWRTKGLNQPQHF TGTGCCTGGAGGACCAAGGGGTTGAACCAGCCCCAGCATTTT
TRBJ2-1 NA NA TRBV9 CASSVEPRAYNEQFF TGTGCCAGCAGCGTGGAGCCTAGAGCCTACAATGAGCAGTTCTTC
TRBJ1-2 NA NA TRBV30 CAWSARGGRGYTF TGTGCCTGGAGCGCAAGGGGGGGCCGGGGCTACACCTTC
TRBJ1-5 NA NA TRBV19 CASSILRLRGYSNQPQHF TGTGCCAGTAGTATTCTTCGGCTCCGAGGGTATAGCAATCAGCCCCAGCATTTT
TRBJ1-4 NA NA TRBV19 CATRRGRLEKLFF TGTGCCACCAGGCGGGGGCGCCTCGAAAAACTGTTTTTT
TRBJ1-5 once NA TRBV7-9 CASSGDTQPQHF TGTGCCAGCAGCGGGGACACCCAGCCCCAGCATTTT
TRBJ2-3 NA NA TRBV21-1 CASSKTNRLVLAGVGTDTQYF TGTGCCAGCAGCAAAACGAATCGGTTGGTACTAGCGGGAGTAGGCACAGATACGCAGTATTTT
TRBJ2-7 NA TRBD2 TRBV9 CASSESSGASYEQYF TGTGCCAGCAGCGAATCTAGCGGGGCCTCCTACGAGCAGTACTTC
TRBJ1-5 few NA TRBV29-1 CSAKGASVGQPQHF TGCAGCGCCAAAGGGGCCTCAGTGGGCCAGCCCCAGCATTTT
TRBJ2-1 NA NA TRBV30 CAWSVQLGTFNEQFF TGTGCCTGGAGTGTACAGCTTGGGACATTCAATGAGCAGTTCTTC
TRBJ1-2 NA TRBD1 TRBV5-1 CASSLGPLGGDYGYTF TGCGCCAGCAGCTTGGGCCCCTTAGGGGGCGACTATGGCTACACCTTC
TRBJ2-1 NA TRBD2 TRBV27 CASRKGLAGGSLYNEQFF TGTGCCAGCAGAAAGGGTCTAGCGGGAGGGTCGCTCTACAATGAGCAGTTCTTC
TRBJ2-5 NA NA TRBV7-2 CASAFSGTKETQYF TGTGCCAGCGCCTTCAGCGGGACAAAAGAGACCCAGTACTTC
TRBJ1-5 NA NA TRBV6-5 CASSYSAVQPQHF TGTGCCAGCAGTTACTCGGCGGTACAGCCCCAGCATTTT
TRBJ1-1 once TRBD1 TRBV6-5 CASSYSTDRRAEAFF TGTGCCAGCAGTTACTCGACGGACAGGAGGGCTGAAGCTTTCTTT
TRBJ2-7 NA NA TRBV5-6 CASSSGSYEQYF TGTGCCAGCAGCAGCGGGTCCTACGAGCAGTACTTC
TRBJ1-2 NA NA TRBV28 CASNPIQGSYGYTF TGTGCCAGCAACCCCATCCAGGGGAGCTATGGCTACACCTTC
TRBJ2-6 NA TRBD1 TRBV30 CAWSDKWTGVYSGANVLTF TGTGCCTGGAGTGATAAGTGGACAGGGGTTTACTCTGGGGCCAACGTCCTGACTTTC
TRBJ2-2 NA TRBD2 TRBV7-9 CASSPGSSGINANTGELFF TGTGCCAGCAGCCCCGGGAGTAGCGGGATTAACGCGAACACCGGGGAGCTGTTTTTT
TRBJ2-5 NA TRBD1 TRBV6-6 CASSYPSDRSQETQYF TGTGCCAGCAGTTACCCCTCGGACAGGTCACAAGAGACCCAGTACTTC
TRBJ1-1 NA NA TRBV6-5 CASSYKMNTEAFF TGTGCCAGCAGTTATAAAATGAACACTGAAGCTTTCTTT
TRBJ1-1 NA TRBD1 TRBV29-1 CSSGQGLEAFF TGCAGCTCAGGACAGGGATTAGAAGCTTTCTTT
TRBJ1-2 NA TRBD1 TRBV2 CASSTDRERGGYTF TGTGCCAGCAGTACGGACAGGGAAAGAGGGGGCTACACCTTC
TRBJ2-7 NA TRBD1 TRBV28 CASSSPGQAHYEQYF TGTGCCAGCAGTTCCCCGGGACAGGCACACTACGAGCAGTACTTC
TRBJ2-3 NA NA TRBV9 CASSPTGVDTQYF TGTGCCAGCAGCCCCACCGGGGTAGATACGCAGTATTTT
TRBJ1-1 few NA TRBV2 CASSERTGNTEAFF TGTGCCAGCAGTGAAAGGACTGGGAACACTGAAGCTTTCTTT
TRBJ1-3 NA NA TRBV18 CASSKGTFGNTIYF TGTGCCAGCTCAAAGGGGACTTTTGGAAACACCATATATTTT
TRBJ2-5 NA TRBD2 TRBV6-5 CASGRAGGYQETQYF TGTGCCAGCGGGCGGGCGGGAGGGTACCAAGAGACCCAGTACTTC
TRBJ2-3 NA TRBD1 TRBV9 CASSVVGTGSDTQYF TGTGCCAGCAGCGTAGTCGGGACAGGGTCAGATACGCAGTATTTT
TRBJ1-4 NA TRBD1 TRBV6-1 CASSEDGTVPTNEKLFF TGTGCCAGCAGTGAAGATGGGACAGTTCCAACTAATGAAAAACTGTTTTTT